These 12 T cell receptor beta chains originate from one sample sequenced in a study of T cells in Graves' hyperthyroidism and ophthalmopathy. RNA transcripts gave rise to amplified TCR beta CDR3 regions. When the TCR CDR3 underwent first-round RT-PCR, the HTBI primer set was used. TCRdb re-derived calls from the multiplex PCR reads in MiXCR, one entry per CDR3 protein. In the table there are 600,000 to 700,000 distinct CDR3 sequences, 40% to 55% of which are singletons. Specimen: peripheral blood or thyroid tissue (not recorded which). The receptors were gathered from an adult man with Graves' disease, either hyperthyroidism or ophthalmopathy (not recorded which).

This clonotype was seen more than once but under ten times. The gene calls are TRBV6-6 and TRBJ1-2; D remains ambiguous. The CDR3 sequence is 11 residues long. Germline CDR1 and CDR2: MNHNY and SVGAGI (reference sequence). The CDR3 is CVGSGIYGYTF. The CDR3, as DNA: TGTGTTGGATCCGGGATATATGGCTACACCTTC.

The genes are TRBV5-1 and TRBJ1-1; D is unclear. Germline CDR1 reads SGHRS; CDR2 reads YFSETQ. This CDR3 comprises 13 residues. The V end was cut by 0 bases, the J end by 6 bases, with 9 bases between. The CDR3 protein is CASSLGGSPEAFF. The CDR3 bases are TGCGCCAGCAGCTTGGGTGGGTCCCCTGAAGCTTTCTTT.

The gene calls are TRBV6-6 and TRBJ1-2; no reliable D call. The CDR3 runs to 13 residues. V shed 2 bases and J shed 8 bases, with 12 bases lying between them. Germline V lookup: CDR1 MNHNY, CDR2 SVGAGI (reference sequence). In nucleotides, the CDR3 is TGTGCCAGCAGTTACGCCACCACCGAGGGCTACACCTTC. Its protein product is CASSYATTEGYTF.

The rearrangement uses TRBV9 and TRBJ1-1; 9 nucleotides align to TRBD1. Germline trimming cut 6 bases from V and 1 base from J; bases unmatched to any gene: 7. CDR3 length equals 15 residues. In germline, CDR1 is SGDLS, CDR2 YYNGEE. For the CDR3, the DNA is TGTGCCAGCAACGAGGACAGGGGCCGGAACACTGAAGCTTTCTTT. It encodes CASNEDRGRNTEAFF.

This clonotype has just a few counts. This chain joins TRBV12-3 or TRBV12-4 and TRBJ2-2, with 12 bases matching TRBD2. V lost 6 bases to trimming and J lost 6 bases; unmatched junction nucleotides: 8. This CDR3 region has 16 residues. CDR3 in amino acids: CASSPRLAGAPGELFF. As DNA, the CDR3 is TGTGCCAGCAGCCCACGACTAGCGGGAGCTCCCGGGGAGCTGTTTTTT.

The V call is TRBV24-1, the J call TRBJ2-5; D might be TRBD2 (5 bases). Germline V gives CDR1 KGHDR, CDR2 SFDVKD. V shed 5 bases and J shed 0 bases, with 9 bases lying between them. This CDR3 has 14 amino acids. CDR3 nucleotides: TGTGCCACCAGTGGAGCGGACTACCAAGAGACCCAGTACTTC. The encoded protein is CATSGADYQETQYF.

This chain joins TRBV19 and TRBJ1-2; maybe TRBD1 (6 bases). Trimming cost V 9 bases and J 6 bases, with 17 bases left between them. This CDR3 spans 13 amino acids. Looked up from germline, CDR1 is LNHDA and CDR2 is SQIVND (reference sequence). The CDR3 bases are TGTGCCAGGGATGAGACAGGAGGGCATGGCTACACCTTC. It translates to CARDETGGHGYTF.

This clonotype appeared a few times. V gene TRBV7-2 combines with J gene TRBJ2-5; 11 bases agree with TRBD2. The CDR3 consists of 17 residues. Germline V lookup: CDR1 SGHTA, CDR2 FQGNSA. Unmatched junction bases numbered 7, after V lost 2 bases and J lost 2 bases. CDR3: CASSLFWLAGGQETQYF. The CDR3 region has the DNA TGTGCCAGCAGCTTATTCTGGCTAGCGGGGGGTCAAGAGACCCAGTACTTC. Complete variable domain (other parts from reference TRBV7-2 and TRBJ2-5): GAGVSQSPSNKVTEKGKDVELRCDPISGHTALYWYRQSLGQGLEFLIYFQGNSAPDKSGLPSDRFSAERTGGSVSTLTIQRTQQEDSAVYLCASSLFWLAGGQETQYFGPGTRLLVL.

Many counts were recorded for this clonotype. In DNA, the CDR3 is TGTGCCACCAGCAGAGGTCCGGCTAGCGGAGAGACCCAGTACTTC. This sequence encodes CATSRGPASGETQYF. The chain uses TRBV15 and TRBJ2-5; 7 positions agree with TRBD2. Germline lookup yields CDR1 LNHNV and CDR2 YYDKDF (reference sequence). V dropped 1 base and J dropped 4; count of bases not matched to a gene: 6. The CDR3 loop spans 15 amino acids. The full variable domain, in which reference TRBV15 and TRBJ2-5 provide the parts outside the CDR3, is DAMVIQNPRYQVTQFGKPVTLSCSQTLNHNVMYWYQQKSSQAPKLLFHYYDKDFNNEADTPDNFQSRRPNTSFCFLDIRSPGLGDTAMYLCATSRGPASGETQYFGPGTRLLVL.

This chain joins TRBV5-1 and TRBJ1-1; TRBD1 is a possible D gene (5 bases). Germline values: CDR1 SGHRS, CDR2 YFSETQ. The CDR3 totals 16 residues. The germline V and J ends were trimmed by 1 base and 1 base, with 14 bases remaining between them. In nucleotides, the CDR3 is TGCGCCAGCAGCTTGAGGACACGGAGATCGAACACTGAAGCTTTCTTT. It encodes CASSLRTRRSNTEAFF.

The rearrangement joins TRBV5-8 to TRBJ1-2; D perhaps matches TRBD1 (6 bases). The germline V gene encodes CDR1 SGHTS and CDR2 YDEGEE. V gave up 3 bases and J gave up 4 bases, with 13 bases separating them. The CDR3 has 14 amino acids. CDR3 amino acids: CASSWGRGSYGYTF. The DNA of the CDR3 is TGTGCCAGCAGCTGGGGGCGGGGTAGCTATGGCTACACCTTC.

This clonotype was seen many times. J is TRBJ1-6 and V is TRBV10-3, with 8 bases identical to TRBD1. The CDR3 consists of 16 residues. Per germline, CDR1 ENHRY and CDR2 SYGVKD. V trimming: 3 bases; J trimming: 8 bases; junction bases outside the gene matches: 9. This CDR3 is CAISDPQGADYSPLHF. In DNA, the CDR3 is TGTGCCATCAGTGATCCTCAGGGGGCGGACTATTCACCCCTCCACTTT.